Listed here are 18 T cell receptor beta chains from one sample, sequenced in a study of blood T cell repertoires in COVID-19. TCRdb keeps only in-frame clones here, not all; method: immunoSEQ multiplex PCR. The sample shows 45,000 to 55,000 clones, less than 90% of them seen only once. The sequenced material came from peripheral blood. The receptors here all came from a man aged 45-65 years with acute or convalescent COVID-19.

The V call is TRBV15, the J call TRBJ2-5, with unresolved D. The germline V and J ends were trimmed by 5 bases and 1 base, with 8 bases remaining between them. This CDR3 region has 13 residues. Germline-derived CDR1 and CDR2 are LNHNV and YYDKDF (reference sequence). The CDR3 loop reads CATSLSLQETQYF. As DNA, the CDR3 is TGTGCCACCAGCCTGAGCCTCCAAGAGACCCAGTACTTC.

As to this clone: Mismatch with germline at one junction end may stem from a read error. This chain connects TRBV19 to TRBJ1-1, with D maybe TRBD1 (6 bases). CDR3 length equals 14 residues. Per germline, CDR1 LNHDA and CDR2 SQIVND (reference sequence). The CDR3 DNA is TGTGCCAGTAGTATAGATCGGGGGGACACTGAAACTTTCTTT. Translation: CASSIDRGDTETFF.

The rearrangement joins TRBV12-5 to TRBJ2-1; D gene unclear. This CDR3 region has 16 residues. Germline lookup yields CDR1 LGHNT and CDR2 FRNRAP. With 2 bases removed from V and 4 bases from J, the gap between germline ends came to 15 bases. The CDR3 DNA sequence: TGTGCTAGTGGTTTGAAACAAGTTTTCTCATACAATGAGCAGTTCTTC. Translating gives CASGLKQVFSYNEQFF.

This chain uses TRBV28 with TRBJ1-5, with no clear D. Trimming stripped 6 bases from V and 6 bases from J, with 9 bases between. This CDR3 has 12 amino acids. The germline V gene has CDR1 MDHEN and CDR2 SYDVKM. For the CDR3, the DNA is TGTGCCAGCAGCCCAGAGGGTCAGCCCCAGCATTTT. The encoded protein is CASSPEGQPQHF.

CDR3 in DNA: TGTGCCAGCAGGCCCTATAGCGGGGGGGTTGAGACCCAGTACTTC. It encodes CASRPYSGGVETQYF. The rearrangement joins TRBV6-6 to TRBJ2-5; 11 bases align to TRBD2. The CDR3 extends over 15 amino acids. The germline gives CDR1 MNHNY, CDR2 SVGAGI (reference sequence). The junction had 8 bases not matched to a gene; V was cut back by 6 bases and J by 5 bases.

This chain connects TRBV9 to TRBJ2-1; D is unclear. Germline V gives CDR1 SGDLS, CDR2 YYNGEE. Trimming stripped 4 bases from V and 10 bases from J, with 24 bases between. The CDR3 is 16 residues long. CDR3 loop: CASSPTLQLGSREQFF. The CDR3, as DNA: TGTGCCAGCAGCCCTACATTGCAGCTAGGATCGCGGGAGCAGTTCTTC.

The chain has TRBV10-1 and TRBJ2-3; 13 nucleotides line up with TRBD2. Germline CDR1 is WNHNN and CDR2 is SYGVQD (reference sequence). There are 17 residues in the CDR3. V was pared by 3 bases and J by 2 bases, with 5 bases of the junction left unmatched. In nucleotides, the CDR3 is TGCGCCAGCAGTGATGTGACTAGCGGGGGGAACACAGATACGCAGTATTTT. Its translation: CASSDVTSGGNTDTQYF.

The rearrangement uses TRBV6-5 and TRBJ2-1; the D is unclear. The CDR3 is 12 residues long. V lost 5 bases and J lost 10, with 12 bases in between. The V gene's germline CDR1 is MNHEY and CDR2 SVGAGI. CDR3 DNA sequence: TGTGCCAGCAGTCTAGAAGTGCGAGAGCAGTTCTTC. It is translated as CASSLEVREQFF.

J is TRBJ2-7 and V is TRBV9; the match to TRBD2 covers 10 bases. Germline V CDR1 and CDR2: SGDLS, YYNGEE. This CDR3 has 14 residues. J lost 4 bases, V lost 7 bases, and 8 bases had no gene match. DNA for the CDR3: TGTGCCAGCGCCCCTAGCGGGAGTTCTTACGAGCAGTACTTC. It codes for CASAPSGSSYEQYF. Filled out from reference TRBV9 and TRBJ2-7, the complete variable domain reads DSGVTQTPKHLITATGQRVTLRCSPRSGDLSVYWYQQSLDQGLQFLIQYYNGEERAKGNILERFSAQQFPDLHSELNLSSLELGDSALYFCASAPSGSSYEQYFGPGTRLTVT.

J is TRBJ2-4 and V is TRBV9; weak D call: TRBD1 (5 bases). CDR1 is SGDLS and CDR2 is YYNGEE in the germline V gene. V was shortened by 0 bases and J by 9 bases, with 13 bases between the two germline ends. The CDR3 runs to 14 residues. The CDR3 nucleotides are TGTGCCAGCAGCGTAGGTGGCAGGGCAAGCATTCAGTACTTC. Protein sequence: CASSVGGRASIQYF.

The chain joins TRBV7-9 to TRBJ1-5, with D possibly being TRBD1 (6 bases). V shed 1 base and J shed 4 bases, with 14 bases lying between them. CDR1 SEHNR and CDR2 FQNEAQ come from the germline V gene (reference sequence). This CDR3 has 16 amino acids. The CDR3: CASSLGLGTHNQPQHF. The CDR3 DNA is TGTGCCAGCAGCTTAGGTTTAGGGACACATAATCAGCCCCAGCATTTT.

V usage is TRBV12-3 or TRBV12-4 and J usage is TRBJ1-5; no reliable D call. Trimming removed 10 bases at V and 0 bases at J, with 10 bases between. This CDR3 comprises 13 residues. The CDR3 nucleotides read TGTGCCACCTCGGACTTTAGCAATCAGCCCCAGCATTTT. It specifies CATSDFSNQPQHF.

This clone was seen a single time. The chain has TRBV27 and TRBJ2-7; 7 bases match TRBD1. This CDR3 comprises 15 residues. From germline, CDR1 is MNHEY and CDR2 SMNVEV (reference sequence). V lost 4 bases to trimming and J lost 4 bases; unmatched junction nucleotides: 10. CDR3 sequence reads: CASSWSGQFGYEQYF. The CDR3 coding sequence is TGTGCCAGCAGTTGGTCGGGACAGTTTGGATACGAGCAGTACTTC.

This chain joins TRBV30 and TRBJ2-2; D not certain. V was trimmed by 0 bases and J by 5 bases, leaving 10 bases between them. CDR1 is GTSNPN, CDR2 SVGIG, per germline (reference sequence). This CDR3 spans 14 amino acids. The CDR3 here is CAWSVRGLTGELFF. DNA of the CDR3: TGTGCCTGGAGTGTACGAGGTTTGACCGGGGAGCTGTTTTTT.

The chain is built from TRBV6-5 and TRBJ1-2, with 10 bases lining up with TRBD1. CDR1 MNHEY and CDR2 SVGAGI come from the germline V gene. The length of the CDR3 is 12 residues. J was trimmed by 9 bases and V by 6 bases; bases with no gene match: 4. The CDR3 region is CASSRTGGRYTF. The DNA of the CDR3 is TGTGCCAGCAGCCGGACAGGGGGACGCTACACCTTC.

The chain has TRBV5-5 and TRBJ1-5; no clear D. The length of the CDR3 is 15 residues. Per the germline V gene, CDR1 is SGHKS and CDR2 is YYEKEE (reference sequence). V lost 2 bases and J 0 bases, leaving 9 bases between the germline ends. The CDR3 bases are TGTGCCAGCAGCTTTCGCGTAAATAGCAATCAGCCCCAGCATTTT. Protein product: CASSFRVNSNQPQHF.

The CDR3 loop reads CASSRPAGGGIEQYF. CDR3 bases: TGTGCCAGCAGCCGACCGGCGGGGGGAGGGATCGAGCAGTACTTC. The chain is built from TRBV7-9 and TRBJ2-7, with 8 bases fitting TRBD2. After removal of 5 bases from V and 6 bases from J, the junction contained 12 bases not matched to a gene. The germline V gene encodes CDR1 SEHNR and CDR2 FQNEAQ (reference sequence). The CDR3 runs 15 residues.

The chain has TRBV6-1 and TRBJ1-5, with D perhaps TRBD1 (5 bases). The CDR3 is 14 amino acids. Trimming stripped 7 bases from V and 1 base from J, with 11 bases between. The germline CDR1 and CDR2 sequences are MNHNS and SASEGT. The CDR3 bases are TGTGCCAGCATCCAGGGTTTGAGCAATCAGCCCCAGCATTTT. Residues: CASIQGLSNQPQHF.